This T cell receptor (beta chain) was observed in a study of blood T cells in healthy people across ages. Concerning this clonotype: Its antigen remains unknown.

Caucasian, healthy and from Russia, the donors were aged between 6 and 90. Next came a second PCR, run for roughly 6 to 11 cycles, which used a sample-barcoded 5' primer along with a J-beta primer mix. Every single cDNA molecule received a tag from a template-switch adaptor with 12 random nucleotides. Each CDR3 protein gets one entry after TCRdb re-called the 5' RACE reads with MiXCR. The sample includes hundreds of thousands of distinct CDR3 sequences, more than 40% of them seen just once. Study-wide results and caveats: Higher naive T cell percentage went strongly together with higher TCR beta diversity. The unknown donor CMV status may have confounded expanded clonotype changes.

This sequence was found in a woman aged 60-75 years in good health. Sequenced input: blood.

CDR3 region: CAIMDRGLAGGNEQYF. Written as DNA, the CDR3 is TGTGCCATCATGGACAGGGGACTAGCGGGAGGTAACGAGCAGTACTTC. V and J are TRBV10-3 and TRBJ2-5; TRBD2 matches 15 bases. The J call is doubtful: the DNA matches TRBJ2-7 better. The CDR3 totals 16 residues. Germline-derived CDR1 and CDR2 are ENHRY and SYGVKD.